Listed below are T cell receptor beta chains from one sample, sequenced in a study of blood T cell repertoires in COVID-19. Sequenced by immunoSEQ multiplex PCR; TCRdb stores in-frame clones only, minus some. This table has about 220,000 clones, around 84% appearing once. Specimen: peripheral blood. These TCRs come from a man aged 45-60 years who had recovered from COVID-19. Both conserved end residues are trimmed from each CDR3.

v_call cdr3_aa
TRBV30 AWSVSEGQPQH
TRBV28 ASSFHRGRFPEAF
TRBV5-6 ASSFRVWYPGNTIY
TRBV5-1 ASSLTGVNYEQY
TRBV5-1 ASSRDRTGRNDEQY
TRBV11-3 ASGRGPDTQY
TRBV27 ASSSASGVVGTQY
TRBV5-4 ASSTGGSGRADTQY
TRBV4-1 ASSQVRAGGDYEQY
TRBV6-5 ASRPIAGAYEQY
TRBV19 ASSINTART
TRBV6-5 ASSKDRIYEQY
TRBV6-2/TRBV6-3 ASSYGLADYNEQF
TRBV7-2 ASSSRDRGHYGYT
TRBV3-1/TRBV3-2 ASSSVGLAGPLAGELF
TRBV19 ASSSRGRVTDTQY
TRBV9 ASSVASGGAYEQY
TRBV30 ARTGNYGYT
TRBV27 ASSPQGTGNTIY
TRBV3-1/TRBV3-2 ASSPSGRAFYEQF
TRBV30 AWSPGVNQPQH
TRBV6-5 ASSRGQREAF
TRBV28 ASTEEAGGSYEQY
TRBV11-2 ASSSTLPTGNTEAF
TRBV7-8 ASSSIGTLYNEQF
TRBV28 ASSLGGVVSEKLF
TRBV4-1 ASSQEPTGMTEQY
TRBV5-6 ASSLGLGEAQY
TRBV28 ASNPAGTRHSPLH